This is a list of T cell receptor beta chains from one sample in a study of metastatic and nonmetastatic thyroid tumors. TCRdb reprocessed the PCR reads via MiXCR. This sample has about 22,000 clones, with less than 20% found just once. Sequenced: adjacent normal tissue. Source of these receptors: a male donor with papillary thyroid cancer or a benign thyroid nodule (not recorded which). Some clones in this sample may be carry-over from other donors' samples. CDR3s include the opening cysteine and the closing phenylalanine or tryptophan. D genes are given only for firm matches. Clone size is given for some rows only: seen once, a few or many times, or a class if the clone is expanded.

abundance: many
d_gene: -
j_gene: TRBJ2-7
v_gene: TRBV11-2
CDR3nt: TGTGCCAGCAGCCTATCATACGCTGGCATCGAGCAGTACTTC
CDR3aa: CASSLSYAGIEQYF

abundance: -
d_gene: -
j_gene: TRBJ1-2
v_gene: TRBV28
CDR3nt: TGTGCCAGCGGCCGACAGTCCTATGGCTACACCTTC
CDR3aa: CASGRQSYGYTF

abundance: medium-sized
d_gene: -
j_gene: TRBJ1-5
v_gene: TRBV6-1
CDR3nt: TGTGCCAGCAGTGTAGCGAGCAATCAGCCCCAGCATTTT
CDR3aa: CASSVASNQPQHF

abundance: medium-sized
d_gene: -
j_gene: TRBJ1-1
v_gene: TRBV10-3
CDR3nt: TGTGCCATCAGTGAGTCGATTGGGCGGACGAACACTGAAGCTTTCTTT
CDR3aa: CAISESIGRTNTEAFF

abundance: few
d_gene: -
j_gene: TRBJ2-7
v_gene: TRBV19
CDR3nt: TGTGCCAGTAGCAACAAGTGGGGAGGCGAGCAGTACTTC
CDR3aa: CASSNKWGGEQYF

abundance: -
d_gene: TRBD1
j_gene: TRBJ2-3
v_gene: TRBV10-1
CDR3nt: TGCGCCAGACACGCCACTACCCGGGGACAGGGGGGTTTAGGAGATACGCAGTATTTT
CDR3aa: CARHATTRGQGGLGDTQYF

abundance: many
d_gene: TRBD2
j_gene: TRBJ2-2
v_gene: TRBV9
CDR3nt: TGTGCCAGCAGCCCCCCGGGCGGGAGGAACACCGGGGAGCTGTTTTTT
CDR3aa: CASSPPGGRNTGELFF

abundance: -
d_gene: TRBD1
j_gene: TRBJ2-1
v_gene: TRBV14
CDR3nt: TGTGCCAGCAGCCAAGATCAGGAAAGGACAGGGGGCCCTTACAATGAGCAGTTCTTC
CDR3aa: CASSQDQERTGGPYNEQFF

abundance: medium-sized
d_gene: -
j_gene: TRBJ2-7
v_gene: TRBV10-1
CDR3nt: TGCGCCAGCACAAGGACAAGCAGGAACTACGAGCAGTACTTC
CDR3aa: CASTRTSRNYEQYF

abundance: -
d_gene: -
j_gene: TRBJ1-1
v_gene: TRBV11-2
CDR3nt: TGTGCCAGCAGCGGACGCACAGGGTCGGACACTCAAGCTTTCTTT
CDR3aa: CASSGRTGSDTQAFF

abundance: -
d_gene: -
j_gene: TRBJ2-3
v_gene: TRBV24-1
CDR3nt: TGTGCCACCAGGGCGTCTACAACAGGACCAGATACGCAGTATTTT
CDR3aa: CATRASTTGPDTQYF

abundance: many
d_gene: -
j_gene: TRBJ2-5
v_gene: TRBV11-3
CDR3nt: TGTGCCAGCAGCTTGGGAGCTGGGCAAGAGACCCAGTACTTC
CDR3aa: CASSLGAGQETQYF

abundance: -
d_gene: -
j_gene: TRBJ1-2
v_gene: TRBV9
CDR3nt: TGTGCCAGCAGCGCAGATGGCGGATACTATGGCTACACCTTC
CDR3aa: CASSADGGYYGYTF

abundance: many
d_gene: TRBD2
j_gene: TRBJ2-2
v_gene: TRBV15
CDR3nt: TGTGCCACCAGCAGTGGAGAGACTAGCGGGAGGGCCGGGGAGCTGTTTTTT
CDR3aa: CATSSGETSGRAGELFF

abundance: medium-sized
d_gene: TRBD1
j_gene: TRBJ1-1
v_gene: TRBV27
CDR3nt: TGTGCCAGCAGTCCCAGGGTTAGACAGGGGGGAAAAGCTTTCTTT
CDR3aa: CASSPRVRQGGKAFF

abundance: -
d_gene: TRBD1
j_gene: TRBJ1-3
v_gene: TRBV5-1
CDR3nt: TGCGCCAGCAGCCCCTACAGGGGGTTTGGTGGAAACACCATATATTTT
CDR3aa: CASSPYRGFGGNTIYF

abundance: many
d_gene: TRBD2
j_gene: TRBJ2-3
v_gene: TRBV5-1
CDR3nt: TGCGCCAGCAGCTTGGCCGGGGGGAAACTTTCTAGCACAGATACGCAGTATTTT
CDR3aa: CASSLAGGKLSSTDTQYF

abundance: many
d_gene: -
j_gene: TRBJ1-4
v_gene: TRBV19
CDR3nt: TGTGCCAGTAGTCAGATTGGACGATCTGGAAAACTGTTTTTT
CDR3aa: CASSQIGRSGKLFF

abundance: -
d_gene: TRBD1
j_gene: TRBJ1-3
v_gene: TRBV5-1
CDR3nt: TGCGCCAGCCAGGGACAGCCCTCTGGAAACACCATATATTTT
CDR3aa: CASQGQPSGNTIYF

abundance: many
d_gene: TRBD2
j_gene: TRBJ2-1
v_gene: TRBV20-1
CDR3nt: TGCAGTGCTAGAGGACTCCTAGCGGGGAGTTACAATGAGCAGTTCTTC
CDR3aa: CSARGLLAGSYNEQFF

abundance: many
d_gene: -
j_gene: TRBJ1-5
v_gene: TRBV7-9
CDR3nt: TGTGCCAGCAGCTCTCTGGGGCAGCCCCAGCATTTT
CDR3aa: CASSSLGQPQHF

abundance: medium-sized
d_gene: TRBD1
j_gene: TRBJ2-1
v_gene: TRBV5-1
CDR3nt: TGCGCCAGCAGCTTGGGGACAGGGTATTACAATGAGCAGTTCTTC
CDR3aa: CASSLGTGYYNEQFF

abundance: few
d_gene: -
j_gene: TRBJ2-5
v_gene: TRBV28
CDR3nt: TGTGCCAGCAGAGCGGTCCTCCCCCAAGAGACCAAGTACTTC
CDR3aa: CASRAVLPQETKYF

abundance: few
d_gene: TRBD1
j_gene: TRBJ1-4
v_gene: TRBV12-3/TRBV12-4
CDR3nt: TGTACCAGCAGTGACCCGGACAGGGGAACGGCTGAAGAACTGTTTTTT
CDR3aa: CTSSDPDRGTAEELFF

abundance: -
d_gene: -
j_gene: TRBJ2-1
v_gene: TRBV20-1
CDR3nt: TGCAGTGGCGGGACTGCAAACTACAATGAGCAGTTCTTC
CDR3aa: CSGGTANYNEQFF

abundance: many
d_gene: -
j_gene: TRBJ1-5
v_gene: TRBV28
CDR3nt: TGTGCCAGCAGCCCATTACTCGGAAGCAATCAGCCCCAGCATTTT
CDR3aa: CASSPLLGSNQPQHF

abundance: -
d_gene: -
j_gene: TRBJ2-3
v_gene: TRBV9
CDR3nt: TGTGCCAGCAGCGTAGCCCCCGCGGGGATGGGCACAGATTCGCAGTATTTT
CDR3aa: CASSVAPAGMGTDSQYF

abundance: many
d_gene: TRBD1
j_gene: TRBJ2-5
v_gene: TRBV7-6
CDR3nt: TGTGCCAGCAGCTTAGTTTCAGGGGGCGAGACCCAGTACTTC
CDR3aa: CASSLVSGGETQYF

abundance: medium-sized
d_gene: TRBD1
j_gene: TRBJ1-3
v_gene: TRBV30
CDR3nt: TGTGCCTGGAGGGGACAGGGGGCGAACACCATATATTTT
CDR3aa: CAWRGQGANTIYF

abundance: many
d_gene: -
j_gene: TRBJ1-3
v_gene: TRBV6-1
CDR3nt: TGTGCCAGCAGTGAAGGGGTATCCGGAAACACCATATATTTT
CDR3aa: CASSEGVSGNTIYF